The T cell receptor beta chain under discussion was sequenced for a study of long-term antiretroviral therapy in people with HIV. Study-level background: Some samples came about a decade before the 2015 immediate-ART recommendation, and these were the earliest.

At the survey level, the v3.0 immunoSEQ assay was run. This table comes from immunoSEQ multiplex PCR, and its TCRdb copy is limited to in-frame clones, with some not included. The sample includes 20,000 to 25,000 clones, around 81% seen only once; the top ten take 6.5% to 7.5%. This clone was found a few times. Looked up from germline, CDR1 is SGHDT and CDR2 is YYEEEE. V lost 1 base and J lost 6, with 14 bases in between. This CDR3 region has 15 residues. This receptor was obtained from a man in his thirties or forties with HIV. The chain couples TRBV5-6 to TRBJ2-1; no reliable D call. The sample consisted of unsorted PBMCs, taken 1.5 years after starting antiretroviral therapy. Here the CDR3 DNA reads TGTGCCAGCAGCTTGATTGCGAGCTCCACCAATGAGCAGTTCTTC. It codes for CASSLIASSTNEQFF.